Below, one TCR beta chain is given with its context. Its antigen is not yet known. Nothing much larger sits one base from this clone, and base qualities are not available. Trimming at the junction amounts to 5 bases on V and 4 bases on J, and the germline ends lie 23 bases apart. CDR3 length: 17 amino acids, cysteine to phenylalanine. This entry keeps only the CDR3 DNA: 51 bases, framed from base 1. The germline V gene provides CDR1 SGHTA and CDR2 FQGNSA. This record belongs to a study of blood T cell repertoires in COVID-19 (dated by TCRdb to 2020 to 2021). Context from the whole study: Samples from collaborators originated in the United States, Italy and Spain and spanned both the acute and convalescent phases of COVID-19. The repertoires were released in a freely available public database meant as a resource for research on the immune response to SARS-CoV-2. The sample metadata nearly always contained a de-identified subject ID, COVID-19 status, age in years and sex. HLA class I and class II types, where available, came from metadata supplied by the sample provider rather than from assay-based typing. Subjects who had been exposed to COVID-19, were actively infected with it, or had recovered from it provided the deeply sampled blood TCRbeta repertoires that made up the dataset. Samples came from the ongoing ImmuneRACE study (first 160 participants) plus 1,254 subjects from 6 global collaborators. The prospective study material was composed of cDNA or gDNA derived from T cells, B-cell-depleted T cells, or PBMCs. The paper as a whole reports these results and caveats: How much clinical and demographic metadata was included differed by source and by participant, and the metadata was provided uncurated.

The immunoSEQ Assay, a bias-controlled multiplex PCR, was used to amplify TCRbeta CDR3 regions from genomic DNA. As for the authors' bioinformatics: Nucleated cell counts per sample were estimated from amplification of reference gene primers within the assay. Sequence reads were collapsed and filtered to measure the absolute abundance of every unique TCRbeta CDR3 rearrangement. For each sample, productive Simpson clonality was calculated as the square root of Simpson's diversity index over productive rearrangements. The table comes from immuneACCESS by way of TCRdb, which keeps in-frame sequences with V and J called. Part of the clones is missing from these tables; in studies checked, under half for an unresolved V gene and the rest for unknown reasons. V and J calls and clone size follow that table, whereas D and trimming were derived from the DNA. This sample comprises 45,000 to 65,000 clones, around 86% of them detected only once. 7.8% of the sample lies in the top ten.

Each collaborating institution followed its own protocols to collect whole blood in K2EDTA tubes. For TCRbeta analysis, collaborators shipped samples in one of three forms: frozen whole blood, isolated PBMCs, or DNA extracted from either of those sample types. The sequence was collected from a man aged 45-60 years with active COVID-19. The rearranged chain carries TRBV7-2 and TRBJ1-1; perhaps TRBD1 is the D gene, with 6 bases matching. Sequenced input: peripheral blood. The CDR3 sequence is CASSLPPLRGIGTEAFF. The sequenced DNA: TGTGCCAGCAGCCTCCCCCCCCTGAGGGGGATAGGCACTGAAGCTTTCTTT.